Listed below are T cell receptor beta chains from one sample, sequenced in a study of blood T cells in healthy people across ages. TCRdb re-called the 5' RACE reads with MiXCR, one entry per CDR3 protein. In the table there are about 1,500,000 distinct CDR3 sequences, roughly 30% of which are singletons. Sequencing used blood. Every receptor here comes from a woman aged 25-40 years in good health. Each CDR3 is given with its conserved first and last residue. A D gene is named only where the DNA matches it firmly. For some rows the clone size is stated as once, few or many, or as a class when expanded; others skip it.

j_gene	v_gene	abundance	d_gene	len	CDR3aa
TRBJ2-1	TRBV20-1	few	TRBD2	16	CSAREPSAGVGSEQFF
TRBJ2-3	TRBV20-1	NA	NA	11	CSATLVDTQYF
TRBJ2-5	TRBV29-1	few	NA	13	CSGWGEKQETQYF
TRBJ2-1	TRBV5-1	NA	TRBD2	15	CASSSALAGYNEQFF
TRBJ2-7	TRBV6-5	many	NA	12	CASGATYYEQYF
TRBJ2-5	TRBV28	NA	NA	16	CASSLDLAPPRETQYF
TRBJ2-3	TRBV20-1	many	TRBD2	17	CSAPRRTSGYGTDTQYF
TRBJ1-4	TRBV7-9	few	NA	14	CASSHLGEHEKLFF
TRBJ2-1	TRBV6-2/TRBV6-3	few	NA	15	CASSYEVLPYNEQFF
TRBJ2-1	TRBV5-1	NA	NA	16	CASSLDGGSFYNEQFF
TRBJ2-1	TRBV11-1	few	NA	13	CASSPRAVVEQFF
TRBJ2-5	TRBV5-1	few	NA	19	CASSLKGVVVRVEQETQYF
TRBJ1-2	TRBV20-1	NA	NA	12	CSADRGLYGYTF
TRBJ2-1	TRBV10-1	NA	NA	15	CASSESEGNYNEQFF
TRBJ2-2	TRBV6-2/TRBV6-3	NA	NA	13	CASNRLASGELFF
TRBJ1-5	TRBV7-2	few	NA	16	CASSLALYGGNQPQHF
TRBJ1-5	TRBV19	NA	NA	15	CASTGGLFGNQPQHF
TRBJ1-2	TRBV6-5	NA	TRBD1	12	CASAIQGGGYTF
TRBJ2-1	TRBV6-2/TRBV6-3	NA	TRBD2	16	CASSPHSGSYSYEQFF
TRBJ2-3	TRBV20-1	NA	NA	14	CSAGPGGQTDTQYF
TRBJ2-7	TRBV12-5	many	NA	16	CASGLVVREVPNEQYF
TRBJ2-1	TRBV7-4	few	TRBD2	17	CASMRTSGVSSYNEQFF
TRBJ2-5	TRBV11-2	NA	NA	16	CASSPRAGALQETQYF
TRBJ2-7	TRBV20-1	many	NA	14	CSATWSGETYEQYF
TRBJ2-7	TRBV28	NA	TRBD1	15	CASSTNRGYSYEQYF
TRBJ1-2	TRBV28	NA	TRBD1	15	CASSLPIGGVYGYTF
TRBJ2-1	TRBV5-1	few	NA	13	CASSVTDYNEQFF
TRBJ2-3	TRBV5-1	NA	TRBD1	16	CASSLTGQPYTDTQYF
TRBJ2-5	TRBV11-2	few	TRBD1	16	CVSSLAGTGGQETQYF
TRBJ2-7	TRBV6-5	few	TRBD1	15	CASSMTDRGAVEQYF
TRBJ2-5	TRBV3-1	few	NA	15	CASSPNTNHQETQYF
TRBJ2-1	TRBV20-1	few	NA	14	CSARDLWIPNEQFF
TRBJ1-4	TRBV11-2	few	NA	15	CASSTPGRINEKLFF
TRBJ2-2	TRBV7-2	NA	TRBD2	17	CASSSPGLAGGAGELFF
TRBJ1-1	TRBV5-1	many	NA	13	CASSLLGNTEAFF
TRBJ2-3	TRBV20-1	few	TRBD2	17	CSARGGGRLAGTDTQYF
TRBJ2-7	TRBV20-1	few	TRBD1	14	CSAMGGTGDYEQYF
TRBJ2-1	TRBV20-1	NA	NA	13	CSAIETPSNEQFF
TRBJ1-6	TRBV4-1	many	NA	14	CASSPRSENSPLHF
TRBJ2-1	TRBV14	NA	NA	14	CASSQEDTYNEQFF
TRBJ2-7	TRBV28	NA	TRBD2	15	CASSSSGLYSYEQYF
TRBJ1-2	TRBV15	NA	NA	14	CATSRDRSGYGYTF